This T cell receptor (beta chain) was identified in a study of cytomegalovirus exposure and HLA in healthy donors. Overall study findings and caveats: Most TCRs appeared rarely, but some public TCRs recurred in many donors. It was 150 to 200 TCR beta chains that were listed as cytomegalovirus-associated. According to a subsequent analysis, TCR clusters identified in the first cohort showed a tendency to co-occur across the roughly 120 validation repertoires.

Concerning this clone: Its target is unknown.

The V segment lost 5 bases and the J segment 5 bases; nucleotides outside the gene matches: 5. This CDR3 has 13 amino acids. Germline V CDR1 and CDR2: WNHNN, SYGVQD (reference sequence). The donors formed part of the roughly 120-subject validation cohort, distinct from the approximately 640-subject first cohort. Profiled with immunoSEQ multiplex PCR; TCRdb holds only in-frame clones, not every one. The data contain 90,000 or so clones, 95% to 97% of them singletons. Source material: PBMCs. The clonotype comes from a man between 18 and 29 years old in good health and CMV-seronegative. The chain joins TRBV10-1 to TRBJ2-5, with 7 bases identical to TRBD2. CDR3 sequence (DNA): TGCGCCAGCAGTCGGAGCGGGACCGAGACCCAGTACTTC. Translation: CASSRSGTETQYF.